This TCR beta chain was documented in a study of blood T cells in healthy people across ages. General study points: Unknown CMV status may confound age-related changes in expanded clones. In long-lived donors, naive CD4+ cell counts and diversity exceeded those of aged donors. Since the PBMCs were unsorted, naive and antigen-experienced cells could not be conclusively compared.

Of note for this clonotype: Its antigen is undetermined.

A second PCR of 7 to 11 cycles used a sample-barcoded 5' primer and a J-beta primer mix. Every sample produced at least 2.5 million CDR3-containing paired-end reads. TCRdb reanalysed the 5' RACE reads using MiXCR and keeps one entry per CDR3 protein. The sample carries approximately 940,000 distinct CDR3 sequences, roughly 48% recorded once. With V trimmed by 8 bases and J by 1 base, 7 bases remained unmatched. The CDR3 length is 17 residues. CDR1 SGHAT and CDR2 FQNNGV come from the germline V gene. The rearrangement joins TRBV11-2 to TRBJ2-3, with 15 bases identical to TRBD2. Specimen: blood. This clonotype was obtained from a man aged 25-45 years in good health. The CDR3 sequence: CASLWTSGGVGTDTQYF. The CDR3 nucleotides read TGTGCCAGCCTGTGGACTAGCGGGGGGGTTGGCACAGATACGCAGTATTTT.